A single sample gave rise to the 29 T cell receptor beta chains below, sequenced in a study of T cells after yellow fever vaccination. TCRdb recomputed calls from the 5' RACE reads with MiXCR, one row per CDR3 protein. The repertoire consists of over 300,000 distinct CDR3 sequences, with about 3.5% occurring once and the leading ten covering less than 25%. Here the sequenced sample was PBMCs, taken on the day of the yellow fever booster vaccination. The source of these receptors is a man in his late teens or twenties who received the YFV17D yellow fever vaccine.

The chain recombines TRBV14 with TRBJ1-1; D remains ambiguous. CDR1 is SGHDN, CDR2 FVKESK, per germline. CDR3 size: 15 residues. V gave up 0 bases and J gave up 1 base, with 9 bases separating them. The CDR3 coding sequence is TGTGCCAGCAGCCAAGATGTGTACCCGAACACTGAAGCTTTCTTT. It codes for CASSQDVYPNTEAFF.

This clonotype was recorded many times. V is TRBV7-2 and J is TRBJ2-1; D gene unclear. The V end was cut by 3 bases, the J end by 3 bases, with 15 bases between. The CDR3 is made up of 16 amino acids. Germline V lookup: CDR1 SGHTA, CDR2 FQGNSA. CDR3 nucleotide sequence: TGTGCCAGCAGCTTGGCCCCAAGTTACGGCTACAATGAGCAGTTCTTC. Its protein is CASSLAPSYGYNEQFF.

This clonotype was observed a few times. V is TRBV21-1 and J is TRBJ2-5. TRBV21-1 is an annotated pseudogene. This CDR3 region has 13 residues. The CDR3 DNA reads TGTGCCAGCAGCAATTTTCGGAAAGAGACCCAGTACTTC. It yields the protein CASSNFRKETQYF.

This chain connects TRBV5-1 to TRBJ2-4; 7 bases are shared with TRBD1. Trimming cost V 4 bases and J 3 bases; bases outside gene matches: 13. This CDR3 comprises 17 residues. The germline CDR1 and CDR2 sequences are SGHRS and YFSETQ. CDR3 DNA sequence: TGCGCCAGCAGCCCCATTACAGGGGCTGGGGTCAAAAACATTCAGTACTTC. It encodes CASSPITGAGVKNIQYF.

This clonotype has ten or more counts. The chain joins TRBV12-3 or TRBV12-4 to TRBJ2-7, with a weak D call TRBD1 (5 bases). The CDR3 has 14 amino acids. V lost 6 bases, J lost 6 bases, and 18 bases lay in between. In DNA form, the CDR3 reads TGTGCCAGCAGCCCGGGCCTAGGGGATTCCGAGCAGTACTTC. Amino acid sequence: CASSPGLGDSEQYF.

This clonotype has just a few counts. This chain uses TRBV7-9 with TRBJ2-7; D unresolved. This CDR3 region has 12 residues. The germline V gene has CDR1 SEHNR and CDR2 FQNEAQ (reference sequence). Trimming stripped 5 bases from V and 6 bases from J, with 11 bases between. CDR3: CASSPLRPEQYF. CDR3 sequence (DNA): TGTGCCAGCAGCCCGCTAAGGCCCGAGCAGTACTTC.

There are a few counts of this clonotype. The V call is TRBV12-3 or TRBV12-4, the J call TRBJ2-2, with D perhaps matching TRBD1 (5 bases). This CDR3 has 12 residues. The V and J ends lost 5 bases and 8 bases respectively, with 9 bases between them. CDR3 in amino acids: CASSLRVGELFF. In DNA form, the CDR3 reads TGTGCCAGCAGTCTCAGGGTGGGGGAGCTGTTTTTT.

The chain recombines TRBV20-1 with TRBJ2-5; D is perhaps TRBD1 or TRBD2 (5 bases each). Trimming took 3 bases from V and 0 from J, leaving 26 bases between them. Germline CDR1 and CDR2: DFQATT and SNEGSKA (reference sequence). This CDR3 has 19 residues. CDR3 coding DNA: TGCAGTGCTAGGCTTCTGGTCTCTATGGGACGAGTAGACCAAGAGACCCAGTACTTC. Its protein is CSARLLVSMGRVDQETQYF.

This clonotype was detected only a few times. The V call is TRBV12-3 or TRBV12-4, the J call TRBJ2-1; D not resolved. The CDR3 spans 13 residues. Deletions cut 6 bases from V and 8 bases from J, with 14 bases between. CDR3 in amino acids: CASSMTYSDEQFF. The CDR3 DNA reads as TGTGCCAGCAGCATGACTTACAGCGATGAGCAGTTCTTC.

This clonotype has at least ten counts. This sequence joins TRBV5-1 and TRBJ1-3; D is uncertain. The V gene lost 3 bases and the J gene lost 2 bases, with 6 bases spanning the gap. CDR3 length equals 13 residues. Germline CDR1 and CDR2: SGHRS and YFSETQ. This chain's CDR3 is CASSSTPGNTIYF. CDR3 bases: TGCGCCAGCAGCTCGACCCCTGGAAACACCATATATTTT.

V and J are TRBV9 and TRBJ2-3; 9 bases align to TRBD2. This CDR3 comprises 17 residues. V was clipped by 4 bases and J by 2 bases; unmatched bases: 11. Germline CDR1 SGDLS, CDR2 YYNGEE. The CDR3: CASSYSRAGGSTDTQYF. The CDR3 DNA sequence: TGTGCCAGCAGCTACTCAAGAGCGGGGGGCTCCACAGATACGCAGTATTTT. The full variable domain, completed using reference TRBV9 and TRBJ2-3, is DSGVTQTPKHLITATGQRVTLRCSPRSGDLSVYWYQQSLDQGLQFLIQYYNGEERAKGNILERFSAQQFPDLHSELNLSSLELGDSALYFCASSYSRAGGSTDTQYFGPGTRLTVL.

This clonotype appeared many times. The genes are TRBV19 and TRBJ2-5; 9 bases are a match to TRBD1. J lost 7 bases, V lost 5 bases, and 8 bases had no gene match. Germline lookup yields CDR1 LNHDA and CDR2 SQIVND (reference sequence). The CDR3 totals 14 residues. In nucleotides, the CDR3 is TGTGCCAGTAGTGGGACAGGGTTGGCGTTGACCCAGTACTTC. Amino acids: CASSGTGLALTQYF.

The table lists this clonotype with many counts. V gene TRBV6-5 combines with J gene TRBJ2-1; no clear D gene. The V gene's germline CDR1 is MNHEY and CDR2 SVGAGI. This CDR3 comprises 16 residues. V lost 4 bases, J lost 5 bases, and 18 bases lay in between. Here the CDR3 DNA reads TGTGCCAGCAGTTTCCTACACTCATACTGGAACAATGAGCAGTTCTTC. Protein product: CASSFLHSYWNNEQFF.

The chain uses TRBV5-1 and TRBJ2-7, with 7 nucleotides matching TRBD2. Germline V gene lookup returns CDR1 SGHRS and CDR2 YFSETQ. There are 16 residues in the CDR3. With 1 base clipped from V and 2 bases from J, the junction kept 9 bases outside the gene matches. CDR3 in DNA: TGCGCCAGCAGCTTGCAGATGGCGGGGGATACCTACGAGCAGTACTTC. Protein: CASSLQMAGDTYEQYF.

This clonotype has at least ten counts. The chain carries TRBV27 and TRBJ1-1; D is ambiguous. Germline lookup yields CDR1 MNHEY and CDR2 SMNVEV (reference sequence). V was cut by 8 bases and J by 6 bases, with 10 bases left in between. The CDR3 has 11 amino acids. The CDR3: CASWLGAEAFF. In DNA form, the CDR3 reads TGTGCCAGCTGGCTCGGCGCTGAAGCTTTCTTT.

At least ten counts were recorded for this clonotype. This rearrangement joins TRBV21-1 to TRBJ2-3; the table gives TRBD2 as D, unverified against the DNA. TRBV21-1 is a pseudogene locus. This CDR3 comprises 17 residues. CDR3 residues: CASRSGTSGAAIDTQYF. Written as DNA, the CDR3 is TGTGCCAGCAGATCCGGGACTAGCGGGGCCGCGATAGATACGCAGTATTTT.

This clonotype turned up a few times. The chain links TRBV7-9 to TRBJ1-4, with 7 bases matching TRBD1. Germline CDR1 reads SEHNR; CDR2 reads FQNEAQ (reference sequence). Germline trimming cut 6 bases from V and 4 bases from J; bases unmatched to any gene: 8. The CDR3 sequence is 15 residues long. The CDR3 region is CASSIQGRSNEKLFF. CDR3 in DNA: TGTGCCAGCAGTATACAGGGGAGGAGTAATGAAAAACTGTTTTTT. Complete variable domain (other parts from reference TRBV7-9 and TRBJ1-4): DTGVSQNPRHKITKRGQNVTFRCDPISEHNRLYWYRQTLGQGPEFLTYFQNEAQLEKSRLLSDRFSAERPKGSFSTLEIQRTEQGDSAMYLCASSIQGRSNEKLFFGSGTQLSVL.

This rearrangement joins TRBV4-3 to TRBJ2-3; D might be TRBD1 (6 bases). Germline lookup yields CDR1 LGHNA and CDR2 YSLEER. This CDR3 contains 15 residues. With 1 base removed from V and 0 bases from J, the gap between germline ends came to 8 bases. The CDR3 spells CASSQGRGSTDTQYF. In DNA form, the CDR3 reads TGCGCCAGCAGCCAAGGCAGGGGCAGCACAGATACGCAGTATTTT.

This clonotype appeared a few times. The chain links TRBV19 to TRBJ1-2; no reliable D call. Trimming removed 2 bases at V and 0 bases at J, with 7 bases between. CDR3 length equals 14 residues. CDR1 is LNHDA, CDR2 SQIVND, per germline (reference sequence). CDR3 nucleotide sequence: TGTGCCAGTAGTATACAGGAGTCTAACTATGGCTACACCTTC. It translates to CASSIQESNYGYTF. The variable domain in full, with the rest retrieved from reference TRBV19 and TRBJ1-2, is DGGITQSPKYLFRKEGQNVTLSCEQNLNHDAMYWYRQDPGQGLRLIYYSQIVNDFQKGDIAEGYSVSREKKESFPLTVTSAQKNPTAFYLCASSIQESNYGYTFGSGTRLTVV.

This clonotype was seen a handful of times. This chain joins TRBV3-1 and TRBJ2-3, with TRBD1 matching over 9 bases. Per germline, CDR1 LGHDT and CDR2 YNNKEL (reference sequence). Unmatched junction bases numbered 6, after V lost 5 bases and J lost 3 bases. The CDR3 has 15 residues. In nucleotides, the CDR3 is TGTGCCAGCAGCGTGCCGGGACAGGGAACAGATACGCAGTATTTT. It yields the protein CASSVPGQGTDTQYF.

This clonotype was recorded at least ten times. The rearrangement links TRBV20-1 to TRBJ2-7; D is perhaps TRBD2 (5 bases). The CDR3 is made up of 17 amino acids. Germline loops: CDR1 DFQATT, CDR2 SNEGSKA (reference sequence). V was trimmed by 3 bases and J by 1 base, leaving 22 bases between them. The CDR3 region has the DNA TGCAGTGCTAGTGGTAGAACTAGTCGGTCAGGATCCTACGAGCAGTACGTC. Translating it yields CSASGRTSRSGSYEQYV.

This clonotype was counted between two and nine times. An end of the junction does not agree with germline; a read error may underlie this. This rearrangement joins TRBV19 to TRBJ1-6; no clear D gene. Germline CDR1 is LNHDA and CDR2 is SQIVND (reference sequence). The CDR3 is 13 residues long. The CDR3 DNA is TGTGCCAGTAGTGTCAACAGCAATTCAGCCCTCCACTTT. Its protein product is CASSVNSNSALHF.

This clonotype showed up many times. J is TRBJ2-7 and V is TRBV4-1; the D call may be TRBD1 or TRBD2 (5 bases each). The CDR3 loop spans 15 amino acids. Trimming cost V 0 bases and J 0 bases, with 9 bases left between them. Germline V gene sequence: CDR1 MGHRA, CDR2 YSYEKL. CDR3 bases: TGCGCCAGCAGCCAAGATCGGGGCAGCTCCTACGAGCAGTACTTC. It yields the protein CASSQDRGSSYEQYF.

At least ten counts were recorded for this clonotype. The chain carries TRBV11-2 and TRBJ2-5; no definite D call. The V and J ends lost 5 bases and 4 bases respectively, with 14 bases between them. This CDR3 contains 14 residues. The germline gives CDR1 SGHAT, CDR2 FQNNGV. CDR3 DNA sequence: TGTGCCAGCAGCCATAACACTGCCGGAGAGACCCAGTACTTC. Protein product: CASSHNTAGETQYF.

This clonotype was seen more than once but under ten times. This chain connects TRBV20-1 to TRBJ2-1, with 8 bases identical to TRBD2. CDR1 is DFQATT, CDR2 SNEGSKA, per germline (reference sequence). The CDR3 totals 16 residues. The V segment lost 5 bases and the J segment 4 bases; nucleotides outside the gene matches: 13. CDR3: CSAASFSGDRYNEQFF. The CDR3 coding sequence is TGCAGTGCTGCCTCCTTTAGCGGGGATCGTTACAATGAGCAGTTCTTC.

The table lists this clonotype with a few counts. The chain has TRBV5-1 and TRBJ2-1; TRBD2 is a possible D gene (5 bases). V was trimmed by 2 bases and J by 4 bases, leaving 13 bases between them. CDR1 is SGHRS, CDR2 YFSETQ, per germline. There are 15 residues in the CDR3. The CDR3 loop reads CASSLRRSGYNEQFF. DNA of the CDR3: TGCGCCAGCAGCTTAAGGAGGTCGGGTTACAATGAGCAGTTCTTC.

There are a few counts of this clonotype. The V and J genes are TRBV29-1 and TRBJ1-2; 10 bases map to TRBD1. This CDR3 region has 13 residues. CDR1 is SQVTM and CDR2 is ANQGSEA in the germline V gene. With 7 bases clipped from V and 8 bases from J, the junction kept 10 bases outside the gene matches. Here the CDR3 DNA reads TGCAGCGGGGTTGGGACAGGGGAGAAAGGCTACACCTTC. This encodes CSGVGTGEKGYTF.

V gene TRBV6-6 combines with J gene TRBJ2-1, with 11 bases matching TRBD2. Germline assignment: CDR1 MNHNY and CDR2 SVGAGI (reference sequence). The CDR3 totals 17 residues. V shed 7 bases, J shed 0 bases, and the junction held 8 bases outside the gene matches. CDR3 in DNA: TGTGCCAGCAAGGGGTTTAGCGGGGGGGGCTCCTACAATGAGCAGTTCTTC. Residues: CASKGFSGGGSYNEQFF.

This chain joins TRBV29-1 and TRBJ2-1; D might be TRBD1 (5 bases). V gave up 2 bases and J gave up 10 bases, with 12 bases separating them. The length of the CDR3 is 12 residues. Germline V gives CDR1 SQVTM, CDR2 ANQGSEA. The CDR3 DNA reads as TGCAGCGTTGAATCATCAGGGATCGAGCAGTTCTTC. Protein product: CSVESSGIEQFF.